This TCR beta chain was profiled in a study of blood T cells in healthy people across ages. Per sample, extraction of total RNA gave at least 6 micrograms in every case. A J-beta primer mix and a sample-barcoded 5' primer were used in a second PCR of about 7 to 11 cycles. TCRdb redid the calling of the 5' RACE reads with MiXCR, one entry per CDR3 protein. This sample has hundreds of thousands of distinct CDR3 sequences, with 24% found just once. A few counts support this clonotype. These records were also assigned to another study, of T cells of mothers and their children. That study adds: Sequencing returned over 8 million TCR beta CDR3 reads per mother and about 2.9 million per child.

Material for sequencing was blood. The receptor was isolated from a boy between 10 and 17 years old in good health.

This chain's CDR3 is CSLQAGELETQYF. CDR3 DNA sequence: TGCAGCCTACAGGCAGGCGAATTAGAGACCCAGTACTTC. The V and J genes are TRBV29-1 and TRBJ2-5, with D possibly TRBD1 on 5 matching bases. Trimming took off 8 bases at V and 4 bases at J, with 17 bases between the two ends. Per the germline V gene, CDR1 is SQVTM and CDR2 is ANQGSEA. This CDR3 has 13 amino acids.